These 24 T cell receptor beta chains were sequenced from one sample in a study of cytomegalovirus exposure and HLA in healthy donors. The data were produced by immunoSEQ multiplex PCR, yet TCRdb's version contains in-frame clones alone and is incomplete. This sample has about 400,000 clones, with roughly 89% found just once. The sequencing sample was made of PBMCs. Receptors originate from a woman between 18 and 29 years old in good health and CMV-seronegative.

This clone was counted once. V is TRBV5-6 and J is TRBJ2-7; 12 nucleotides match TRBD2. V trimming: 2 bases; J trimming: 3 bases; junction bases outside the gene matches: 3. The length of the CDR3 is 15 residues. Germline CDR1 reads SGHDT; CDR2 reads YYEEEE. Here the CDR3 reads CASSFLTSGSYEQYF. DNA for the CDR3: TGTGCCAGCAGCTTCCTGACTAGCGGGAGCTACGAGCAGTACTTC.

This rearrangement joins TRBV2 to TRBJ2-7, with 7 bases fitting TRBD1. The CDR3 is 13 residues long. V shed 5 bases, J shed 1 base, and the junction held 2 bases outside the gene matches. Germline CDR1 is SNHLY and CDR2 is FYNNEI. The CDR3 here is CASSPDRSYEQYF. As DNA, the CDR3 is TGTGCCAGCAGTCCGGACAGGTCCTACGAGCAGTACTTC.

The CDR3 region is CASMGTGGFPQPQHF. Here the CDR3 DNA reads TGTGCCAGCATGGGGACAGGGGGATTTCCTCAGCCCCAGCATTTT. The J gene is TRBJ1-5, the V gene TRBV2; the match to TRBD1 covers 11 bases. The CDR3 spans 15 residues. Germline assignment: CDR1 SNHLY and CDR2 FYNNEI. After removal of 7 bases from V and 6 bases from J, the junction contained 8 bases not matched to a gene.

J is TRBJ2-1 and V is TRBV29-1; TRBD2 matches 8 bases. The CDR3 runs 13 residues. From germline, CDR1 is SQVTM and CDR2 ANQGSEA. Trimming cost V 3 bases and J 8 bases; bases outside gene matches: 6. The CDR3 nucleotides read TGCAGCGTTGACCGGGAGGGCCGCGATGAGCAGTTCTTC. Protein: CSVDREGRDEQFF.

This rearrangement joins TRBV6-4 to TRBJ1-2; 7 bases fit TRBD1. The CDR3 consists of 17 residues. Germline CDR1 and CDR2: MRHNA and SNTAGT. The J segment lost 7 bases and the V segment lost 6 bases, leaving 20 bases of the junction unmatched. DNA for the CDR3: TGTGCCAGCAGGGAATTTACAGGGGATGGAGAGAAAGGTGGCTACACCTTC. This sequence encodes CASREFTGDGEKGGYTF.

This chain joins TRBV5-4 and TRBJ2-7; TRBD1 matches at 7 bases. Germline V CDR1 and CDR2: SGHNT, YYREEE (reference sequence). The CDR3 is 15 residues long. The junction had 8 bases not matched to a gene; V was cut back by 0 bases and J by 5 bases. The CDR3 loop reads CASSLGGRQGNEQYF. CDR3 bases: TGTGCCAGCAGCTTGGGGGGGCGACAGGGCAACGAGCAGTACTTC.

V is TRBV6-4 and J is TRBJ1-1, with 8 positions matching TRBD1. Germline lookup yields CDR1 MRHNA and CDR2 SNTAGT. V trimming: 5 bases; J trimming: 1 base; junction bases outside the gene matches: 3. The CDR3 totals 14 residues. The CDR3 DNA follows: TGTGCCAGCAGTCCGACAGGGGAGAACACTGAAGCTTTCTTT. Protein: CASSPTGENTEAFF.

This chain uses TRBV9 with TRBJ2-1, with 12 bases identical to TRBD2. The CDR3 contains 14 residues. Trimming took 0 bases from V and 9 from J; bases not matched to a gene: 1. Per germline, CDR1 SGDLS and CDR2 YYNGEE. The CDR3 DNA sequence: TGTGCCAGCAGCGTAGAACTAGCGGGGGGTGAGCAGTTCTTC. This codes for CASSVELAGGEQFF.

The rearrangement uses TRBV6-5 and TRBJ2-1; no definite D call. Trimming took off 0 bases at V and 6 bases at J, with 9 bases between the two ends. Germline V CDR1 and CDR2: MNHEY, SVGAGI. The CDR3 runs 14 residues. The CDR3 coding sequence is TGTGCCAGCAGTTACTCCCCCACTGGCAATGAGCAGTTCTTC. Protein product: CASSYSPTGNEQFF.

Comments on this clone: At the DNA level, this CDR3 is encoded by other sequences in the same sample as well. The chain combines TRBV6-5 with TRBJ1-1; 9 bases are shared with TRBD1. CDR1 MNHEY and CDR2 SVGAGI come from the germline V gene. After removal of 4 bases from V and 5 bases from J, the junction contained 2 bases not matched to a gene. The CDR3 has 13 amino acids. CDR3 DNA: TGTGCCAGCAGTTTAGGACAGGGGACTGAAGCTTTCTTT. This encodes CASSLGQGTEAFF.

This clone was observed a few times. The chain combines TRBV5-1 with TRBJ2-3; 10 nucleotides align to TRBD1. V trimming: 4 bases; J trimming: 4 bases; junction bases outside the gene matches: 3. CDR3 length: 14 amino acids. The V gene's germline CDR1 is SGHRS and CDR2 YFSETQ. The CDR3 DNA reads TGCGCCAGCAGCAACGGACAGGGGGCAGATACGCAGTATTTT. It codes for CASSNGQGADTQYF.

V gene TRBV7-2 combines with J gene TRBJ1-1; tentatively, D is TRBD1 (5 bases). The CDR3 sequence is 14 residues long. V was shortened by 5 bases and J by 5 bases, with 15 bases between the two germline ends. Per germline, CDR1 SGHTA and CDR2 FQGNSA. CDR3 region: CASSPGLAVTEAFF. The CDR3 DNA follows: TGTGCCAGCAGCCCAGGGTTAGCCGTGACTGAAGCTTTCTTT.

This chain uses TRBV4-1 with TRBJ2-3; possibly TRBD2 for D (6 bases). Germline CDR1 MGHRA, CDR2 YSYEKL. The CDR3 spans 16 residues. The V end was cut by 1 base, the J end by 2 bases, with 13 bases between. The CDR3 DNA sequence: TGCGCCAGCAGCCAAGGGAGGCGGGACCCCACAGATACGCAGTATTTT. Protein product: CASSQGRRDPTDTQYF.

The chain combines TRBV28 with TRBJ2-7, with D tentatively TRBD2 (6 bases). CDR3 length: 14 amino acids. With 6 bases removed from V and 6 bases from J, the gap between germline ends came to 18 bases. Germline-derived CDR1 and CDR2 are MDHEN and SYDVKM. Written as DNA, the CDR3 is TGTGCCAGCAGGATAAGGAGGGTGGGAGGCGAGCAGTACTTC. This gives the protein CASRIRRVGGEQYF.

The chain couples TRBV5-1 to TRBJ2-2, with D perhaps TRBD2 (7 bases). The CDR3 contains 15 residues. CDR1 SGHRS and CDR2 YFSETQ come from the germline V gene. V lost 2 bases and J 4 bases, leaving 12 bases between the germline ends. CDR3 amino acids: CASSFGGGVTGELFF. CDR3 nucleotide sequence: TGCGCCAGCAGCTTCGGCGGGGGCGTCACCGGGGAGCTGTTTTTT.

The chain combines TRBV9 with TRBJ2-3; D is possibly TRBD1 (7 bases). CDR1 is SGDLS and CDR2 is YYNGEE in the germline V gene. The CDR3 spans 20 residues. V was shortened by 4 bases and J by 0 bases, with 27 bases between the two germline ends. CDR3 bases: TGTGCCAGCAGCCCTCGACAGGGTTCCTTTCGCGGGGTCAGCACAGATACGCAGTATTTT. Protein sequence: CASSPRQGSFRGVSTDTQYF.

The rearrangement uses TRBV4-2 and TRBJ2-7; TRBD2 matches 14 bases. J was trimmed by 3 bases and V by 0 bases; bases with no gene match: 10. The CDR3 spans 19 residues. Germline assignment: CDR1 LGHNA and CDR2 YNFKEQ. The CDR3 DNA follows: TGTGCCAGCAGCCAAGATCGTCGACTAGCGGGGGGGAACCACTACGAGCAGTACTTC. Amino acids: CASSQDRRLAGGNHYEQYF.

The rearrangement uses TRBV7-9 and TRBJ2-3; weak D call: TRBD2 (6 bases). The germline gives CDR1 SEHNR, CDR2 FQNEAQ (reference sequence). V gave up 7 bases and J gave up 3 bases, with 20 bases separating them. The CDR3 contains 16 residues. The CDR3 region has the DNA TGTGCCAGCATCCCCACAGAGGTAGCGGTGACAGATACGCAGTATTTT. Translated, it gives CASIPTEVAVTDTQYF. The full variable domain, completed using reference TRBV7-9 and TRBJ2-3, is DTGVSQNPRHKITKRGQNVTFRCDPISEHNRLYWYRQTLGQGPEFLTYFQNEAQLEKSRLLSDRFSAERPKGSFSTLEIQRTEQGDSAMYLCASIPTEVAVTDTQYFGPGTRLTVL.

The CDR3 loop is CASSDTQNTEAFF. CDR3 nucleotide sequence: TGTGCCAGCAGTGACACACAGAACACTGAAGCTTTCTTT. The chain couples TRBV6-4 to TRBJ1-1; no definite D call. Germline CDR1 is MRHNA and CDR2 is SNTAGT. V was trimmed by 2 bases and J by 1 base, leaving 5 bases between them. CDR3 length: 13 residues.

In its sample, this clone was seen a few times. The chain carries TRBV6-1 and TRBJ2-3; D remains ambiguous. V was trimmed by 1 base and J by 5 bases, leaving 10 bases between them. The CDR3 covers 14 residues. Germline CDR1 MNHNS, CDR2 SASEGT. CDR3 amino acids: CASSEGRGGDTQYF. The CDR3 DNA reads TGTGCCAGCAGTGAAGGCCGAGGCGGAGATACGCAGTATTTT.

V and J are TRBV14 and TRBJ2-7; tentative D call: TRBD1 (6 bases). Trimming took 1 base from V and 7 from J, leaving 29 bases between them. The CDR3 is made up of 19 amino acids. Germline CDR1 SGHDN, CDR2 FVKESK. This CDR3 reads CASSQGEGDIWSRAAEQYF. CDR3 coding DNA: TGTGCCAGCAGCCAAGGGGAAGGGGACATTTGGAGTCGAGCAGCGGAGCAGTACTTC.

CDR3 sequence (DNA): TGTGCCTGGAGTGTACTCGGGGGGCCGACCTACGAGCAGTACTTC. Residues: CAWSVLGGPTYEQYF. This sequence joins TRBV30 and TRBJ2-7; TRBD2 might be the D (7 bases). Trimming removed 0 bases at V and 2 bases at J, with 14 bases between. CDR3 length: 15 residues. Germline assignment: CDR1 GTSNPN and CDR2 SVGIG (reference sequence).

This clone was recorded once. The V gene is TRBV6-1, the J gene TRBJ1-5; possibly TRBD1 for D (5 bases). The CDR3 contains 19 residues. The V gene lost 3 bases and the J gene lost 0 bases, with 21 bases spanning the gap. Germline assignment: CDR1 MNHNS and CDR2 SASEGT. The CDR3 DNA follows: TGTGCCAGCAGTGAGGCTTTGGGGGGGTTGGGGTATAGCAATCAGCCCCAGCATTTT. Residues: CASSEALGGLGYSNQPQHF.

This chain links TRBV7-3 with TRBJ2-7; D possibly corresponds to TRBD1 (6 bases). This CDR3 has 14 residues. Per the germline V gene, CDR1 is SGHTA and CDR2 is FQGTGA. V was clipped by 4 bases and J by 0 bases, with 10 bases between them. The CDR3 sequence is CASSSDRNSYEQYF. For the CDR3, the DNA is TGTGCCAGCAGCTCCGACAGGAACTCCTACGAGCAGTACTTC.